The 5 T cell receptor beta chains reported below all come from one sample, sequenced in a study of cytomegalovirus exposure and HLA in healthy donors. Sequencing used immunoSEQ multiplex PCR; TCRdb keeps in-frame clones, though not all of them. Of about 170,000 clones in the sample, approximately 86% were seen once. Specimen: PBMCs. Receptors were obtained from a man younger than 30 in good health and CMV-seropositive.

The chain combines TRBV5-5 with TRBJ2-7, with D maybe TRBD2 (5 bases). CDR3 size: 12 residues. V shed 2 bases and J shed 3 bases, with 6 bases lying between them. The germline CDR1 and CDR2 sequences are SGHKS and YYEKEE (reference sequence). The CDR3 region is CASSFRGYEQYF. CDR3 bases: TGTGCCAGCAGCTTCCGGGGCTACGAGCAGTACTTC. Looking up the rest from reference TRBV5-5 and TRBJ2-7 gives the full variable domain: DAGVTQSPTHLIKTRGQQVTLRCSPISGHKSVSWYQQVLGQGPQFIFQYYEKEERGRGNFPDRFSARQFPNYSSELNVNALLLGDSALYLCASSFRGYEQYFGPGTRLTVT.

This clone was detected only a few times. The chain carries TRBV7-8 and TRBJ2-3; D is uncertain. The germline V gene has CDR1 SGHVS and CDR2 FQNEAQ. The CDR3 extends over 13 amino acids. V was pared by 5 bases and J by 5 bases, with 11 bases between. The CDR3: CASSPPRVDTQYF. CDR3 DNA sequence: TGTGCCAGCAGCCCCCCGCGAGTAGATACGCAGTATTTT.

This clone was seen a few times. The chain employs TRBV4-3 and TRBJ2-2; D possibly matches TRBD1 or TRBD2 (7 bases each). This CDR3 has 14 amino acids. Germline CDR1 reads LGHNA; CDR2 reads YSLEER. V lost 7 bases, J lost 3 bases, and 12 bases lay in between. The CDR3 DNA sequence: TGCGCCAGCAACCAGGGGGGGGACACCGGGGAGCTGTTTTTT. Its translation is CASNQGGDTGELFF.

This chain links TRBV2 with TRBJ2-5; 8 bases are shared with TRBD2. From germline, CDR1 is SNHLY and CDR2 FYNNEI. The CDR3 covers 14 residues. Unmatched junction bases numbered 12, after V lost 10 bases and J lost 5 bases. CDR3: CATQNQRGSETQYF. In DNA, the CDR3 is TGTGCCACCCAGAACCAGCGGGGGTCCGAGACCCAGTACTTC.

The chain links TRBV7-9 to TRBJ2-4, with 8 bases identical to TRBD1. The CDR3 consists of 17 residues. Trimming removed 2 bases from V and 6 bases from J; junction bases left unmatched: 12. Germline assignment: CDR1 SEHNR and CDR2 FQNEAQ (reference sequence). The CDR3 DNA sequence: TGTGCCAGCAGCTTAACGGCAGGGGGCATAGGGCTAAACATTCAGTACTTC. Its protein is CASSLTAGGIGLNIQYF.